A single sample gave rise to the 13 T cell receptor beta chains below, sequenced in a study of shared clonotypes between healthy human individuals. Generated by immunoSEQ multiplex PCR, the TCRdb table keeps only in-frame clones and is missing some. Of 98,000 or so clones listed, roughly two thirds are singletons. Sequencing was done on a sample of memory CD8+ T cells sorted from blood. As to subset: CD45RO+ cells pooled with CCR7-negative TemRA cells. The receptors stem from a woman in her 30s in good health.

The chain joins TRBV6-6 to TRBJ1-1; D may be TRBD1 (6 bases). The CDR3 length is 14 residues. The germline gives CDR1 MNHNY, CDR2 SVGAGI (reference sequence). The V end was cut by 2 bases, the J end by 2 bases, with 9 bases between. CDR3 sequence: CASSYGGHNTEAFF. CDR3 in DNA: TGTGCCAGCAGTTACGGGGGACATAACACTGAAGCTTTCTTT.

The V and J genes are TRBV7-9 and TRBJ1-2, with 9 bases identical to TRBD1. CDR1 is SEHNR, CDR2 FQNEAQ, per germline (reference sequence). Trimming removed 5 bases from V and 7 bases from J; junction bases left unmatched: 8. CDR3 size: 14 residues. In DNA form, the CDR3 reads TGTGCCAGCAGCCAGGACAGGGGATTGGGTGGCTACACCTTC. The encoded protein is CASSQDRGLGGYTF.

The table lists this clone with a few counts. The chain uses TRBV5-5 and TRBJ2-5; no clear D. CDR3 length: 13 residues. Trimming removed 1 base from V and 3 bases from J, with 7 bases in between. From germline, CDR1 is SGHKS and CDR2 YYEKEE (reference sequence). The CDR3 loop is CASSLLGKETQYF. CDR3 DNA sequence: TGTGCCAGCAGCTTGTTGGGAAAAGAGACCCAGTACTTC.

There are many counts of this clone. This chain joins TRBV7-9 and TRBJ1-3; 7 bases match TRBD1. Germline assignment: CDR1 SEHNR and CDR2 FQNEAQ (reference sequence). This CDR3 has 15 amino acids. Trimming at V came to 5 bases and at J to 2 bases, leaving 6 bases not matched to a gene. CDR3 sequence reads: CASSNHRGTGNTIYF. CDR3 nucleotides: TGTGCCAGCAGCAACCACAGGGGAACTGGAAACACCATATATTTT.

This clone was recorded many times. This chain joins TRBV29-1 and TRBJ1-2; D is ambiguous. The CDR3 spans 13 residues. Trimming stripped 3 bases from V and 8 bases from J, with 16 bases between. CDR1 SQVTM and CDR2 ANQGSEA come from the germline V gene. In nucleotides, the CDR3 is TGCAGCGTTGAGAGATTGGGATATGACGGCTACACCTTC. It specifies CSVERLGYDGYTF.

The chain carries TRBV6-1 and TRBJ1-2, with D maybe TRBD1 (6 bases). CDR3 length equals 14 residues. V dropped 5 bases and J dropped 1 base, with 11 bases sitting between them. Germline-derived CDR1 and CDR2 are MNHNS and SASEGT. CDR3 protein: CASSRGAFNYGYTF. The DNA of the CDR3 is TGTGCCAGCAGTCGGGGGGCGTTTAACTATGGCTACACCTTC.

V usage is TRBV5-4 and J usage is TRBJ1-1; 7 bases line up with TRBD1. Germline lookup yields CDR1 SGHNT and CDR2 YYREEE (reference sequence). Losses at the gene ends were 4 bases for V and 4 bases for J; bases not matched to a gene: 7. CDR3 size: 14 residues. The CDR3 spells CASSRTGSATEAFF. The CDR3 DNA reads TGTGCCAGCAGCCGGACAGGCTCCGCCACTGAAGCTTTCTTT. Based on the CDR3 plus reference TRBV5-4 and TRBJ1-1, the full variable domain is ETGVTQSPTHLIKTRGQQVTLRCSSQSGHNTVSWYQQALGQGPQFIFQYYREEENGRGNFPPRFSGLQFPNYSSELNVNALELDDSALYLCASSRTGSATEAFFGQGTRLTVV.

The rearrangement links TRBV27 to TRBJ2-7; D not resolved. The germline gives CDR1 MNHEY, CDR2 SMNVEV (reference sequence). V was clipped by 10 bases and J by 7 bases, with 14 bases between them. This CDR3 has 11 amino acids. The DNA of the CDR3 is TGTGCCACCTCCCAGACTTGGGAGCAGTACTTC. Its translation: CATSQTWEQYF.

In this sample, this clone turned up once. The rearrangement links TRBV4-1 to TRBJ1-5; the match to TRBD1 covers 8 bases. V was pared by 0 bases and J by 2 bases, with 9 bases of the junction left unmatched. Looked up from germline, CDR1 is MGHRA and CDR2 is YSYEKL. The CDR3 is 18 amino acids. The CDR3 loop reads CASSQDQRRGLGNQPQHF. The CDR3, as DNA: TGCGCCAGCAGCCAAGATCAGCGCAGGGGGCTTGGCAATCAGCCCCAGCATTTT.

At least ten counts were recorded for this clone. V and J are TRBV7-8 and TRBJ2-7, with D maybe TRBD2 (7 bases). Germline CDR1 is SGHVS and CDR2 is FQNEAQ. Trimming shortened V by 3 bases and J by 4 bases, and 16 bases separated the two germline ends. CDR3 size: 15 residues. Here the CDR3 DNA reads TGTGCCAGCAGCTTTTTCGGGGGGCTGGGATACGAGCAGTACTTC. This translates into CASSFFGGLGYEQYF.

The chain combines TRBV5-1 with TRBJ1-4, with TRBD1 identical over 7 bases. J gave up 0 bases and V 7 bases, and 9 bases lay outside the gene matches. CDR1 is SGHRS and CDR2 is YFSETQ in the germline V gene. This CDR3 is built from 16 residues. The CDR3 sequence is CASRALRGPTNEKLFF. The CDR3 region has the DNA TGCGCCAGCCGCGCCCTAAGGGGGCCAACTAATGAAAAACTGTTTTTT.

This clone was seen a single time. The gene calls are TRBV4-2 and TRBJ2-3; 10 bases are a match to TRBD2. Germline values: CDR1 LGHNA, CDR2 YNFKEQ. V lost 0 bases and J lost 0; bases outside the gene matches: 12. This CDR3 is 20 amino acids long. CDR3 in DNA: TGTGCCAGCAGCCAAGATCCTCGGCTAGCGGGAGAAGGGAGCACAGATACGCAGTATTTT. This codes for CASSQDPRLAGEGSTDTQYF.

The rearrangement uses TRBV7-2 and TRBJ2-7; D is unclear. Trimming removed 1 base from V and 5 bases from J, with 12 bases in between. Looked up from germline, CDR1 is SGHTA and CDR2 is FQGNSA. The CDR3 is made up of 14 amino acids. The CDR3 loop reads CASSLETRRDEQYF. In DNA form, the CDR3 reads TGTGCCAGCAGCTTAGAGACACGACGGGACGAGCAGTACTTC.